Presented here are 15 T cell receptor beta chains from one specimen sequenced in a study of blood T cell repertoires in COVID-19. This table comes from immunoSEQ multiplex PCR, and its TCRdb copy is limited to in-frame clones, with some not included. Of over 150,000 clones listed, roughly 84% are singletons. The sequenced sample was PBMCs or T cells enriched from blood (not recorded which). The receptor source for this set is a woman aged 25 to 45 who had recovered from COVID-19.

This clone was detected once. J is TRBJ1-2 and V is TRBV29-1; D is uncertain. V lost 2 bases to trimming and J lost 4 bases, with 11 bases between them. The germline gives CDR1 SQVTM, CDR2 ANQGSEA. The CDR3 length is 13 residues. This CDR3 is CSVEREESYGYTF. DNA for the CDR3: TGCAGCGTTGAAAGGGAGGAAAGCTATGGCTACACCTTC.

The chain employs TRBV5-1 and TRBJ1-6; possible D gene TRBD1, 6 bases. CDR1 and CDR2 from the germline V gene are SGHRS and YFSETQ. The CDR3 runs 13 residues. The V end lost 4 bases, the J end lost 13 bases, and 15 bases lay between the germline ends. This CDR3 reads CASSVSGHGPLHF. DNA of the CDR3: TGCGCCAGCAGCGTGTCGGGACATGGTCCCCTCCACTTT.

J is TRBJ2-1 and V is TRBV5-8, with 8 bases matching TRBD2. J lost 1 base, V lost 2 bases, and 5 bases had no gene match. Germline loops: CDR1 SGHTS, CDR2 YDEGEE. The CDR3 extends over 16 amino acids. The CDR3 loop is CASSLVLAVSYNEQFF. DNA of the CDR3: TGTGCCAGCAGCTTAGTACTAGCGGTATCCTACAATGAGCAGTTCTTC. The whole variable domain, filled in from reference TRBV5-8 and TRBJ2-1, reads EAGVTQSPTHLIKTRGQQATLRCSPISGHTSVYWYQQALGLGLQFLLWYDEGEERNRGNFPPRFSGRQFPNYSSELNVNALELEDSALYLCASSLVLAVSYNEQFFGPGTRLTVL.

This CDR3 reads CASNGQSYEQYF. The CDR3 nucleotides read TGTGCCAGTAATGGACAGTCCTACGAGCAGTACTTC. This sequence joins TRBV19 and TRBJ2-7; perhaps TRBD1 as D (6 bases). This CDR3 is 12 amino acids long. Trimming cost V 7 bases and J 1 base, with 8 bases left between them. Germline-derived CDR1 and CDR2 are LNHDA and SQIVND (reference sequence).

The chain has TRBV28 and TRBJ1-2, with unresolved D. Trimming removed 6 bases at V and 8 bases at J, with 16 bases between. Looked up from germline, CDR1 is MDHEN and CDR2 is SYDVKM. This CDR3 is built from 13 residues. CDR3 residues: CASRPTPFRGYTF. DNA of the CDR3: TGTGCCAGCAGACCGACTCCCTTTCGAGGCTACACCTTC.

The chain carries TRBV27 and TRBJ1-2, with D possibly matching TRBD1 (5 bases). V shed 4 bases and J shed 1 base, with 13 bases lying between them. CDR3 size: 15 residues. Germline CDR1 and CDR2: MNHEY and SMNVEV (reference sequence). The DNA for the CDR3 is TGTGCCAGCAGTTCCGACTTCCAGGGTAACTATGGCTACACCTTC. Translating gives CASSSDFQGNYGYTF.

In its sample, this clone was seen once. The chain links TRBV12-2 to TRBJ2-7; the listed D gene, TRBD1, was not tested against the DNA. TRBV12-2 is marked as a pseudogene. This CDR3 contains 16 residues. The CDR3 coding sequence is TGTGCAAGTCGCTTTTCGGACAGGGGCGATTCCTACGAGCAGTACTTC. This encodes CASRFSDRGDSYEQYF.

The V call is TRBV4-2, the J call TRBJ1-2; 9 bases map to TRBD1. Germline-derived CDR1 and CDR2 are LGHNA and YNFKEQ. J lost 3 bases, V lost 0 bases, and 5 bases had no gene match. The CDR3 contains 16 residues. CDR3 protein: CASSQEDWTGDYGYTF. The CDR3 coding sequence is TGTGCCAGCAGCCAAGAGGATTGGACAGGGGACTATGGCTACACCTTC.

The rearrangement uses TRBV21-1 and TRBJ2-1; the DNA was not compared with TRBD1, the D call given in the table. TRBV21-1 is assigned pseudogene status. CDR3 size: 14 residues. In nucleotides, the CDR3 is TGTGCCAACCCCCCGTTGGGGGCCTCCAATGAGCAGTTCTTC. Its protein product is CANPPLGASNEQFF.

The CDR3 nucleotides are TGTGCCAGTAGTATAGTCCGTGGGGGGACTAGAAAAGAGACCCAGTACTTC. Amino acid sequence: CASSIVRGGTRKETQYF. The chain has TRBV19 and TRBJ2-5; TRBD2 matches at 8 bases. This CDR3 is built from 17 residues. With V trimmed by 1 base and J by 3 bases, 10 bases remained unmatched. Germline V lookup: CDR1 LNHDA, CDR2 SQIVND (reference sequence).

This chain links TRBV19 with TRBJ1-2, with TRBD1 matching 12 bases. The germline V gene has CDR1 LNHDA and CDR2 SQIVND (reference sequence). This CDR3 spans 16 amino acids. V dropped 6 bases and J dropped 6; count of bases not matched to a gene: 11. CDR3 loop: CASSVGQGARRDGYTF. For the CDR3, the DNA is TGTGCCAGTAGCGTGGGACAGGGGGCGCGTAGGGATGGCTACACCTTC.

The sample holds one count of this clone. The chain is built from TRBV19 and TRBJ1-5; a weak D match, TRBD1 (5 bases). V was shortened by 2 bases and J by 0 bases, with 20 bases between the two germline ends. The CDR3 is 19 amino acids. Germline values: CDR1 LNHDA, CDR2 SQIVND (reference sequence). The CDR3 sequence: CASSITVGGTEYSNQPQHF. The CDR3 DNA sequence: TGTGCCAGTAGTATAACGGTCGGGGGAACAGAATATAGCAATCAGCCCCAGCATTTT.

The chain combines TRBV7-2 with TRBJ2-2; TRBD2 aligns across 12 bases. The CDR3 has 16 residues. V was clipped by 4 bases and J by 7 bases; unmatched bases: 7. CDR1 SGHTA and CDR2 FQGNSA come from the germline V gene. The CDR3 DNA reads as TGTGCCAGCAGCTCTCTAGCGGGGGGGCCCGGCGGGGAGCTGTTTTTT. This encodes CASSSLAGGPGGELFF.

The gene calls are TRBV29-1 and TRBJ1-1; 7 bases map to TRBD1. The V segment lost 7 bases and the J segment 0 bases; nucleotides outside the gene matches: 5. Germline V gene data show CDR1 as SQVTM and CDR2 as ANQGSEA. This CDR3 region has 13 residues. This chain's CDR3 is CSATGVMNTEAFF. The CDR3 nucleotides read TGCAGCGCTACAGGGGTGATGAACACTGAAGCTTTCTTT. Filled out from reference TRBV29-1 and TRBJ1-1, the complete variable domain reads SAVISQKPSRDICQRGTSLTIQCQVDSQVTMMFWYRQQPGQSLTLIATANQGSEATYESGFVIDKFPISRPNLTFSTLTVSNMSPEDSSIYLCSATGVMNTEAFFGQGTRLTVV.

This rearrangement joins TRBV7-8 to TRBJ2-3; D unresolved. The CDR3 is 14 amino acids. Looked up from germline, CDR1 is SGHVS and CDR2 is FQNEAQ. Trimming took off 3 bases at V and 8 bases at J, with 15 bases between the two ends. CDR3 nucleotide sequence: TGTGCCAGCAGCTTCCATTCATTGATAGCTACGCAGTATTTT. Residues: CASSFHSLIATQYF.